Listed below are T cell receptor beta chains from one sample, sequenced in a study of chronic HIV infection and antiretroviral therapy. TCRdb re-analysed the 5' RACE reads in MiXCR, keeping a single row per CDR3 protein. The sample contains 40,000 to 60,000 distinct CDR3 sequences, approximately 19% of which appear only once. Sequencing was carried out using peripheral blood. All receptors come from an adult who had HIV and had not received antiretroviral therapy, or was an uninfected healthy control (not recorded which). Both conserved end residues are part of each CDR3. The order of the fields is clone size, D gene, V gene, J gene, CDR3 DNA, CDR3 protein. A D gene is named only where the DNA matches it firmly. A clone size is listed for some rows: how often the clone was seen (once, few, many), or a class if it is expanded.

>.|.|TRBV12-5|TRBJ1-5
TGTGCTAGTGGGGGCCGGGACAATCAGCCCCAGCATTTT
CASGGRDNQPQHF
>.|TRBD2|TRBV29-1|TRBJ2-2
TGCAGCGTCCTCGGGGCTAGCGGGGACACCGGGGAGCTGTTTTTT
CSVLGASGDTGELFF
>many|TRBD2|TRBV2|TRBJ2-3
TGTGCCAGCAACCTAGCGGGAGTTACAGATACGCAGTATTTT
CASNLAGVTDTQYF
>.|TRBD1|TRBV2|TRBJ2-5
TGTGCCAGCAGTGAGGGGACAGGGGTGGAGACCCAGTACTTC
CASSEGTGVETQYF
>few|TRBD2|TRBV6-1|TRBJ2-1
TGTGCCAGCACCTCGGGACTAGTTCCCTACAATGAGCAGTTCTTC
CASTSGLVPYNEQFF
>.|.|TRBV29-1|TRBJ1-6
TGCAGCGCTAAGACTGGGAAGGGACTTAATTCACCCCTCCACTTT
CSAKTGKGLNSPLHF
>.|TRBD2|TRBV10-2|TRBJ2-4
TGCGCCAGCAGTGGGACTAGCGGGACCAACATTCAGTACTTC
CASSGTSGTNIQYF
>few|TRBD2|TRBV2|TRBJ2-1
TGTGCCAGCATGCGGACTAGCACTTTGTCGGGTGAGCAGTTCTTC
CASMRTSTLSGEQFF
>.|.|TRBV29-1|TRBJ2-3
TGCAGCGTTGAAGCGACTAGCACAGATACGCAGTATTTT
CSVEATSTDTQYF
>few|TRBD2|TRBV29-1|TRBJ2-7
TGCAGCGCCACCGGGACTAGCGCCGCGCATTCCTACGAGCAGTACTTC
CSATGTSAAHSYEQYF
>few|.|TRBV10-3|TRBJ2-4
TGTGCCATCAGTGAGTCGACGGGACCAGTTGAGTACTTC
CAISESTGPVEYF
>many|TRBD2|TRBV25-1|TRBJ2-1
TGTGCCAGCAGTGAAACGGGAGGCTCCTACAATGAGCAGTTCTTC
CASSETGGSYNEQFF
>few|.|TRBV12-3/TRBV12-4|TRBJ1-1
TGTGCCAGCAGTTTGACCCTTGAAGCTTTCTTT
CASSLTLEAFF
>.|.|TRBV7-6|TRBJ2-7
TGTGCCAGCAGCTTCGGCGAGCACAACTACGAGCAGTACTTC
CASSFGEHNYEQYF
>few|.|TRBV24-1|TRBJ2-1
TGTGCCACCAGCCCGGAGGGAGGCAATGAGCAGTTCTTC
CATSPEGGNEQFF
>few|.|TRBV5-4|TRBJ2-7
TGTGCCAGCAGCTTGCCGGGCACTCGAGCCTACGAGCAGTACTTC
CASSLPGTRAYEQYF
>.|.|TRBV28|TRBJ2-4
TGTGCCAGCAGTCAGGTGGACAGCAGAGCCAAAAACATTCAGTACTTC
CASSQVDSRAKNIQYF
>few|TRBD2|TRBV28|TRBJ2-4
TGTGCCAGCAGTTTCTTCCGACTAGCGGCAGCCAAAAACATTCAGTACTTC
CASSFFRLAAAKNIQYF
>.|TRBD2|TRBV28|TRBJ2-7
TGTGCCAGCAGTTTTGGAACTAGCGGAAATTCCTACGAGCAGTACTTC
CASSFGTSGNSYEQYF
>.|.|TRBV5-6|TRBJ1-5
TGTGCCAGCAGCTTGGCAGGAGGAGTCAATCAGCCCCAGCATTTT
CASSLAGGVNQPQHF
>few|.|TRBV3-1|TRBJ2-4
TGTGCCAGCAGCCAAGACCCTGGGGGAAACATTCAGTACTTC
CASSQDPGGNIQYF
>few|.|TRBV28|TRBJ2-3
TGTGCCAGCACCCGTACAGATACGCAGTATTTT
CASTRTDTQYF
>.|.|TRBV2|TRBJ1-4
TGTGCCAGCAGTGAACAGTTTAATGAAAAACTGTTTTTT
CASSEQFNEKLFF
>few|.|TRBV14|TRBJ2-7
TGTGCCAGCAGCCCCGATTGGTCCCTGGGGCAGTACTTC
CASSPDWSLGQYF
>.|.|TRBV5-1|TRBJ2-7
TGCGCCAGCAGCTTGGGGGGCGGCAGGACCTACGAGCAGTACTTC
CASSLGGGRTYEQYF
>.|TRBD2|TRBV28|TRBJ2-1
TGTGCCAGCAGTTCGGCGACTAGCAGCAATGAGCAGTTCTTC
CASSSATSSNEQFF
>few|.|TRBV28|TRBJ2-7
TGTGCCAGCAGTTACCCCGCAGGGGTGAACTACGAGCAGTACTTC
CASSYPAGVNYEQYF
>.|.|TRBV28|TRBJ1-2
TGTGCCAGCAGTTTATTCACGGACAGCCCCATAGGCTATGGCTACACCTTC
CASSLFTDSPIGYGYTF
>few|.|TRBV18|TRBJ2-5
TGTGCCAGCTCACCTGAACAGGGAGGGGAAGAGACCCAGTACTTC
CASSPEQGGEETQYF
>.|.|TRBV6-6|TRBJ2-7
TGTGCCAGCAGTTACTCACAGGTGTTCTCCTACGAGCAGTACTTC
CASSYSQVFSYEQYF
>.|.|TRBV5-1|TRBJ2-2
TGCGCCAGCAATTCGATCAGCACCGGGGAGCTGTTTTTT
CASNSISTGELFF
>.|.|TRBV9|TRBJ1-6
TGTGCCAGCAGCGAGGTTTATAATTCACCCCTCCACTTT
CASSEVYNSPLHF
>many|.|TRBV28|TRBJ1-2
TGTGCCAGCAGTTTTGTCGGGGGCTCCTATGGCTACACCTTC
CASSFVGGSYGYTF
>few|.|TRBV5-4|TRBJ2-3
TGTGCCAGCAGCGAACAGCAGCTAGCGAGCACAGATACGCAGTATTTT
CASSEQQLASTDTQYF
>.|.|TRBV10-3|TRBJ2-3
TGTGCCATCGCCGGGACGGTGAGCACAGATACGCAGTATTTT
CAIAGTVSTDTQYF
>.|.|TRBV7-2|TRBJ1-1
TGTGCCAGCAGCTTAGACACTGTCCCTAGGAACACTGAAGCTTTCTTT
CASSLDTVPRNTEAFF
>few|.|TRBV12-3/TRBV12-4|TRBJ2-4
TGTGCCAGCAGTTTAGAGGAGGTTGTTAAAAACATTCAGTACTTC
CASSLEEVVKNIQYF
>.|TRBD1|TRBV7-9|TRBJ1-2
TGTGCCAGCAGCATTGGACAGGGCACTAACTATGGCTACACCTTC
CASSIGQGTNYGYTF
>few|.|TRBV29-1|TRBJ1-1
TGCAGCGTTGATAGGGAATTGGGCACTGAAGCTTTCTTT
CSVDRELGTEAFF
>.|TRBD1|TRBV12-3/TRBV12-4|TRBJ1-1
TGTGCCAGCAGTGGGACAGTTAACACTGAAGCTTTCTTT
CASSGTVNTEAFF
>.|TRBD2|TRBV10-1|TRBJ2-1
TGCGCCAGCAGTGAGTCGATAGCGGGAGGGCGGGATGAGCAGTTCTTC
CASSESIAGGRDEQFF
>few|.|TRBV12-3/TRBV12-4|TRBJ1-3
TGTGCCAGCCAGGGTTGGAGCTCTGGAAACACCATATATTTT
CASQGWSSGNTIYF
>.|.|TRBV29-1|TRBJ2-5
TGCAGCGTTGCGCCAGGGTGGGGAAGAGGAGAGACCCAGTACTTC
CSVAPGWGRGETQYF
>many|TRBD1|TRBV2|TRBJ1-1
TGTGCCAGCAGTGCGGGGACAGGGGGAAGGACTGAAGCTTTCTTT
CASSAGTGGRTEAFF
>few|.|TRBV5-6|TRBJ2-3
TGTGCCAGCAGCCACGGGACACCTAGCACAGATACGCAGTATTTT
CASSHGTPSTDTQYF
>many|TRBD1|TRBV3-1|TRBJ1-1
TGTGCCAGCAGCCAAGGAGGGGGCCCGACTGAAGCTTTCTTT
CASSQGGGPTEAFF
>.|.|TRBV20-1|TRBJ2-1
TGCAGTGCTAGAGATCCGTCCGGGCGAACCTACAATGAGCAGTTCTTC
CSARDPSGRTYNEQFF
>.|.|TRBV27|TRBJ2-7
TGTGCCAGCAGTCCCGACGTAAGGGGCTCGTCCTACGAGCAGTACTTC
CASSPDVRGSSYEQYF
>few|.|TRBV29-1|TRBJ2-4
TGCAGCGTTGAAGATGGGGCCAAAAACATTCAGTACTTC
CSVEDGAKNIQYF